Listed below are T cell receptor beta chains from one sample, sequenced in a study of T cell responses to AZD1222 COVID-19 vaccine. TCRdb's table, derived via immunoSEQ multiplex PCR, lists solely in-frame clones and lacks some. The profile covers about 160,000 clones, with around nine tenths appearing a single time and 4.3% taken by the ten largest. Sample: peripheral blood, taken 28 days after the second AZD1222 dose. These receptors were obtained from an adult who received the AZD1222 COVID-19 vaccine. Both conserved end residues are part of each CDR3. A D gene is named only where the DNA matches it firmly. For some rows the clone size is stated as once, few or many, or as a class when expanded; others skip it.

clone size,J gene,D gene,V gene,CDR3 protein,CDR3 DNA
NA,TRBJ1-6,NA,TRBV30,CAWSVGLPGRGFRSSPLHF,TGTGCCTGGAGTGTTGGTCTCCCCGGCAGGGGATTTCGTAGTTCACCCCTCCACTTT
NA,TRBJ2-2,NA,TRBV10-3,CAISGQENTGELFF,TGTGCCATCAGTGGACAGGAGAACACCGGGGAGCTGTTTTTT
NA,TRBJ2-5,TRBD2,TRBV5-1,CASCLGFGGEESQYF,TGCGCCAGCTGTCTCGGGTTCGGGGGGGAAGAGAGCCAGTACTTC
NA,TRBJ2-2,TRBD2,TRBV24-1,CATSDQTSGAAGELFF,TGTGCCACCAGTGACCAGACTAGCGGGGCCGCCGGGGAGCTGTTTTTT
NA,TRBJ1-3,NA,TRBV6-1,CASSELWRNGNTIYF,TGTGCCAGCAGTGAACTGTGGAGGAATGGAAACACCATATATTTT
NA,TRBJ2-7,NA,TRBV6-5,CASTQPGDIYEQYF,TGTGCCAGCACTCAACCCGGGGATATCTACGAGCAGTACTTC
NA,TRBJ1-2,NA,TRBV15,CATSRAGDTGRGYTF,TGTGCCACCAGCAGAGCAGGGGATACAGGGCGAGGCTACACCTTC
NA,TRBJ2-7,NA,TRBV12-3/TRBV12-4,CAIKRATYEQYF,TGTGCCATTAAGAGGGCGACCTACGAGCAGTACTTC
NA,TRBJ1-2,NA,TRBV4-1,CASSQEDGNYGYTF,TGCGCCAGCAGCCAAGAGGACGGAAACTATGGCTACACCTTC
NA,TRBJ1-6,NA,TRBV10-2,CASSETFSYNSPLHF,TGCGCCAGCAGTGAGACCTTCTCCTATAATTCACCCCTCCACTTT
NA,TRBJ1-1,TRBD1,TRBV7-2,CASSSAQGAVEAFF,TGTGCCAGCAGTAGTGCTCAGGGGGCGGTTGAAGCTTTCTTT
NA,TRBJ2-3,TRBD2,TRBV5-1,CASSLGTSGAVDTQYF,TGCGCCAGCAGCTTGGGGACTAGCGGGGCGGTGGATACGCAGTATTTT
once,TRBJ2-5,NA,TRBV6-5,CAIADSLGQGTQYF,TGTGCCATCGCCGATAGCCTGGGGCAGGGGACCCAGTACTTC
NA,TRBJ1-4,NA,TRBV5-4,CASSPGGTANEKLFF,TGTGCCAGCAGCCCTGGGGGAACGGCTAATGAAAAACTGTTTTTT
once,TRBJ1-6,NA,TRBV2,CASSRYTGVNSSPLHF,TGTGCCAGCAGTCGATATACCGGGGTAAACAGTTCACCCCTCCACTTT
NA,TRBJ2-7,NA,TRBV21-1,CASHLRDRIYEQYF,TGTGCCAGCCATCTCCGGGACAGGATCTACGAGCAGTACTTC
NA,TRBJ2-7,TRBD2,TRBV4-1,CASSKNSGGAFEQYF,TGCGCCAGCAGCAAGAATAGCGGGGGGGCATTCGAGCAGTACTTC
few,TRBJ2-1,NA,TRBV5-6,CASSPRPSRGAYNEQFF,TGTGCCAGCAGCCCTAGACCCTCCAGGGGCGCTTACAATGAGCAGTTCTTC
NA,TRBJ2-2,NA,TRBV3-1/TRBV3-2,CASSPGGPNTGELFF,TGTGCCAGCAGCCCCGGGGGACCGAACACCGGGGAGCTGTTTTTT
NA,TRBJ1-2,TRBD1,TRBV2,CASTTNRGYYGYTF,TGTGCCAGCACCACCAACAGGGGGTACTATGGCTACACCTTC
NA,TRBJ1-5,NA,TRBV5-1,CASSLEGYQPQHF,TGCGCCAGCAGCTTGGAGGGTTATCAGCCCCAGCATTTT
few,TRBJ1-2,TRBD1,TRBV25-1,CASSGQDRGLHGYTF,TGTGCCAGCAGTGGACAAGACAGGGGGCTTCATGGCTACACCTTC
NA,TRBJ2-5,NA,TRBV18,CASSPGTQETQYF,TGTGCCAGCTCACCAGGGACCCAAGAGACCCAGTACTTC
NA,TRBJ2-2,NA,TRBV5-6,CASSHGVGTGELFF,TGTGCCAGCAGCCATGGGGTGGGCACCGGGGAGCTGTTTTTT
NA,TRBJ1-2,NA,TRBV19,CASRYNSNYGYTF,TGTGCCAGTAGATACAACTCTAACTATGGCTACACCTTC
NA,TRBJ1-5,NA,TRBV7-2,CASSLGQYSNQPQHF,TGTGCCAGCAGCTTAGGACAGTATAGCAATCAGCCCCAGCATTTT
NA,TRBJ1-1,NA,TRBV4-1,CASSQEVPGANTEAFF,TGCGCCAGCAGCCAAGAGGTACCGGGAGCGAACACTGAAGCTTTCTTT
NA,TRBJ2-7,NA,TRBV27,CASSLGRTLSYEQYF,TGTGCCAGCAGTCTCGGACGGACGCTTTCCTACGAGCAGTACTTC
once,TRBJ2-3,NA,TRBV6-5,CASSYNRETTDTQYF,TGTGCCAGCAGTTATAACCGGGAGACCACAGATACGCAGTATTTT
few,TRBJ1-6,NA,TRBV11-2,CASHRSSYNSPLHF,TGTGCCAGTCACAGGAGCTCCTATAATTCACCCCTCCACTTT
NA,TRBJ1-4,TRBD1,TRBV6-5,CASLRTGLNEKLFF,TGTGCCAGCCTCCGGACAGGGCTGAATGAAAAACTGTTTTTT
NA,TRBJ2-7,TRBD1,TRBV28,CASSLDRGQQYF,TGTGCCAGCAGCCTGGACAGGGGGCAACAGTACTTC
NA,TRBJ1-5,NA,TRBV15,CATSSVVGMGNQPQHF,TGTGCCACCAGCAGTGTTGTAGGGATGGGCAATCAGCCCCAGCATTTT
few,TRBJ1-1,NA,TRBV30,CAWSAGRGAFF,TGTGCCTGGAGTGCCGGACGGGGAGCTTTCTTT
NA,TRBJ1-1,TRBD1,TRBV18,CASSHDRGNTEAFF,TGTGCCAGCTCACATGACAGGGGGAACACTGAAGCTTTCTTT
NA,TRBJ1-2,NA,TRBV20-1,CSASVPPYGYTF,TGCAGTGCTAGTGTTCCTCCCTATGGCTACACCTTC
NA,TRBJ1-2,NA,TRBV7-2,CASSRRGGVDSNYGYTF,TGTGCCAGCAGCCGTAGGGGGGGGGTTGACTCTAACTATGGCTACACCTTC
NA,TRBJ1-1,NA,TRBV29-1,CSVENTEAFF,TGCAGCGTCGAAAACACTGAAGCTTTCTTT
NA,TRBJ2-5,TRBD2,TRBV7-9,CASTRGGKETQYF,TGTGCCAGCACCCGGGGGGGAAAGGAGACCCAGTACTTC
NA,TRBJ2-5,TRBD2,TRBV19,CASSSRLAVQETQYF,TGTGCCAGTAGTTCCCGACTAGCGGTACAAGAGACCCAGTACTTC
NA,TRBJ1-1,TRBD1,TRBV5-1,CASSLTGQGVLAEAFF,TGCGCCAGCAGCTTGACGGGACAGGGAGTTTTAGCTGAAGCTTTCTTT
NA,TRBJ1-6,NA,TRBV7-2,CASSDNRVNSPLHF,TGTGCCAGCAGCGATAACAGGGTTAATTCACCCCTCCACTTT
NA,TRBJ2-2,NA,TRBV5-1,CASSFDRPNTGELFF,TGCGCCAGCAGCTTCGACAGACCGAACACCGGGGAGCTGTTTTTT
NA,TRBJ2-2,NA,TRBV5-4,CASSFGGGRGTGELFF,TGTGCCAGCAGCTTCGGAGGGGGGAGGGGTACCGGGGAGCTGTTTTTT